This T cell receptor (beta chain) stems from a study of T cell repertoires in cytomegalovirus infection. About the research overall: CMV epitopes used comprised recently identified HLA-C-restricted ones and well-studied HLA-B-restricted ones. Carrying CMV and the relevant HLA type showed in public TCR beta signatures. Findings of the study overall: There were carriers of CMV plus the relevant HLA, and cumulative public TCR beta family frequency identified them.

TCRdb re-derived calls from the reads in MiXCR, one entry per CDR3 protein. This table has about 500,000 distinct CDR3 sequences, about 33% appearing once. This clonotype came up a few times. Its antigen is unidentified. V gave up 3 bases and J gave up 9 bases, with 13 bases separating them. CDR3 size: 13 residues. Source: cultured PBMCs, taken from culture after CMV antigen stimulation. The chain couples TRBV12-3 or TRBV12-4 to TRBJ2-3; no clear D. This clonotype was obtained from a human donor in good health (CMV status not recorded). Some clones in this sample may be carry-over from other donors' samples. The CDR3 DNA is TGTGCCAGCAGTTTCTCTAGTGTCGGGACGCAGTATTTT. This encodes CASSFSSVGTQYF.